This entry features one T cell receptor (beta chain) sequence. This sample was taken from a study of T cell changes during pregnancy in multiple sclerosis. Sequencing was performed with immunoSEQ multiplex PCR; in TCRdb, only in-frame clones are kept and a portion is missing. The data contain about 47,000 clones, 85% to 95% of them singletons. Germline loops: CDR1 SGHRS, CDR2 YFSETQ. The CDR3 covers 18 residues. The germline V and J ends were trimmed by 0 bases and 2 bases, with 19 bases remaining between them. The TCR originated in a female donor with multiple sclerosis, enrolled in a pregnancy study. Source: peripheral blood, taken after pregnancy. The rearrangement uses TRBV5-1 and TRBJ2-3; maybe TRBD2 (7 bases). The CDR3 reads CASSLAMSAGAFTDTQYF. The CDR3, as DNA: TGCGCCAGCAGCTTGGCCATGTCTGCGGGGGCCTTCACAGATACGCAGTATTTT.